This T cell receptor beta chain was found in a study of T cell repertoires in cytomegalovirus infection (dated by TCRdb to about 2019). Regarding the study in general: Donor HLA type was relevant to the analysis, as public TCR beta signatures indicated carriage of CMV infection together with the matching HLA type.

From the cysteine through the phenylalanine, the CDR3 covers 15 amino acids. The CDR3 DNA has 45 bases and is translated from base 1. For this chain, trimming is 5 bases at the V end and 6 bases at the J end, and the number of junction bases without a gene match is 16. CDR1 and CDR2 are read off the germline V gene (reference sequence) as DFQATT and SNEGSKA. Overall results and qualifications from the work: The ex vivo response was dominated by HLA-C-restricted CMV-specific TCR beta clonotypes, which also provided the single most frequent clonotype in two of eight donors. Carriers of CMV infection plus the relevant HLA type were discriminated by the cumulative frequency of public TCR beta family members in the study cohort and in an independent approximately 360-donor cohort.

About this clonotype itself: Its recognized antigen is unknown. No much larger clone exists at a distance of one base, and base qualities are not known.

TCRdb shows the sequencer as Illumina HiSeq 1500. TCRdb cleaned the public reads at Q25 with fastp, built clones with MiXCR and kept in-frame beta chains. Each CDR3 protein appears once, grouped with its most common genes and DNA. This sample gives around 740,000 distinct CDR3 sequences in total; roughly a third of them show up just once. Around 3% of the sample is held by the ten biggest clonotypes. Specimen: PBMCs. The chain couples TRBV20-1 to TRBJ2-7; 7 middle bases align to TRBD2. The receptor was isolated from a human donor in good health (CMV status not recorded). Some clones in this sample may be carry-over from other donors' samples. The DNA is TGCAGTGCTTTCGGACTGGGGGGGGGTTCGGGCGAGCAGTACTTC. The resulting protein is CSAFGLGGGSGEQYF.